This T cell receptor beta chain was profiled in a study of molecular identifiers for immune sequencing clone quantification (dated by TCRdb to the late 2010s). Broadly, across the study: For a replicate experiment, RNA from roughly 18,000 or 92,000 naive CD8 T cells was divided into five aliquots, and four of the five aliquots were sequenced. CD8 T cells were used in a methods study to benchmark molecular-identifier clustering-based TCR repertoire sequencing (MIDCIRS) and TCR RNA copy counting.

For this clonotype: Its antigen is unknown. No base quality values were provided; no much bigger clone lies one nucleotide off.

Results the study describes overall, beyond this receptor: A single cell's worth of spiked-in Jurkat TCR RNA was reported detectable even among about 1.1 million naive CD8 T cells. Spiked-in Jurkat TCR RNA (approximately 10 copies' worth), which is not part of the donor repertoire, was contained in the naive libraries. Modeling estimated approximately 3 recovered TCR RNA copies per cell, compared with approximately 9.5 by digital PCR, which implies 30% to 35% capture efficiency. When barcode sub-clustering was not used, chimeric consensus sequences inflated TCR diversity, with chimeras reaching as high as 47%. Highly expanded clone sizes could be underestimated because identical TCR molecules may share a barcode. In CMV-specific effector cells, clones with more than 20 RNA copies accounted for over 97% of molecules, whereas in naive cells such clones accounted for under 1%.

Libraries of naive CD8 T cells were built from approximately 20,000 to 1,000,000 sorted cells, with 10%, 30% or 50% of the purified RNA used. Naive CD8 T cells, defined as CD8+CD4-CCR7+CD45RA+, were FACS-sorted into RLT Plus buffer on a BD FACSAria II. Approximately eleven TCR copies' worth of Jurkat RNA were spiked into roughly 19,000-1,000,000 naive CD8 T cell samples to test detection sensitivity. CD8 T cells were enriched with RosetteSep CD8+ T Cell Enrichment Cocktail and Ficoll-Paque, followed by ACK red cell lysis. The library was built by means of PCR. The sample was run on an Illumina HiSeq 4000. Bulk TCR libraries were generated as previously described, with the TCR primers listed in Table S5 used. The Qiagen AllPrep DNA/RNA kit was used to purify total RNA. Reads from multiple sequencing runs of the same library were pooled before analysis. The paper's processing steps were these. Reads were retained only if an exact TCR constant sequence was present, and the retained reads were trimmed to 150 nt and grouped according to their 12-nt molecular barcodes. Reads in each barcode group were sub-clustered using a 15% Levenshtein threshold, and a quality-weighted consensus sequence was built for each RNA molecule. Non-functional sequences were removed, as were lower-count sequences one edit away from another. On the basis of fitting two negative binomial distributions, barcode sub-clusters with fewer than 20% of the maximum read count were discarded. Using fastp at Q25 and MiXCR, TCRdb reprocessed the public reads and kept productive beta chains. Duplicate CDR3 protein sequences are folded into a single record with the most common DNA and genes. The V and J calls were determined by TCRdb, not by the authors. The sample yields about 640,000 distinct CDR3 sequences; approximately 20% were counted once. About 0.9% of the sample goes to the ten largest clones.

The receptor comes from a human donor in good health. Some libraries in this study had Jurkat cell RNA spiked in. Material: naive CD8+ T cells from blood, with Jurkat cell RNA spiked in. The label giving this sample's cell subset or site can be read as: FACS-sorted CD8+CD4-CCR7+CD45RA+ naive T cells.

The DNA reads as follows: TGCGCCAGCAGCCAATCGACTTCCTACAATGAGCAGTTCTTC. Its protein is CASSQSTSYNEQFF. The rearrangement joined TRBV4-1 to TRBJ2-1; there is no confident call for the D gene. Between the V and J ends, shortened by 2 bases and 1 base respectively, the junction contains 6 bases. The CDR3 has 14 amino acids, counting the end cysteine and phenylalanine. The retained sequence is limited to the CDR3, 42 bases, with the frame set at the first base. CDR1 and CDR2 (MGHRA, YSYEKL) derive from the germline V gene.